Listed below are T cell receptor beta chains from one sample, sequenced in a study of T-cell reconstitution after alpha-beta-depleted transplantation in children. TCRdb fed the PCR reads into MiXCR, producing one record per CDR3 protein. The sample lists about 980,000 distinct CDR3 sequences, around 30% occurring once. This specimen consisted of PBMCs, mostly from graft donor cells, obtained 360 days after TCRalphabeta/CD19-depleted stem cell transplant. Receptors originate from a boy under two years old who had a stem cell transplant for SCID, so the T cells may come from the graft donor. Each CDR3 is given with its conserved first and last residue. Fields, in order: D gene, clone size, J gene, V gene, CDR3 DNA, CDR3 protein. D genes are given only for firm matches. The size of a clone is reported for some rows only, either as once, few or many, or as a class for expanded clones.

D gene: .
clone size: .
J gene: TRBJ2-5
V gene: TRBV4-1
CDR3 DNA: TGCGCCAGCAGCCAAGATGGGGGGAGAGAGACCCAGTACTTC
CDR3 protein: CASSQDGGRETQYF

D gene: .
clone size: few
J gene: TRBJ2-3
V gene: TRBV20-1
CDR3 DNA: TGCAGTGCTACGACCTTTTCGGGTATTAGCACAGATACGCAGTATTTT
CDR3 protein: CSATTFSGISTDTQYF

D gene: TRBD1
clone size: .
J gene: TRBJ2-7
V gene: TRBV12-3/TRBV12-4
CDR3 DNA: TGTGCCAGCAGTTTATACGGGACAGGGCTCTACGAGCAGTACTTC
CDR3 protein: CASSLYGTGLYEQYF

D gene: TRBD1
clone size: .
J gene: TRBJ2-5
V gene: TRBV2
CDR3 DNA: TGTGCCAGCAGACGAGGGGACAGGGGTCGAGAGACCCAGTACTTC
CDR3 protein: CASRRGDRGRETQYF

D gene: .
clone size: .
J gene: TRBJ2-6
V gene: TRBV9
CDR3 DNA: TGTGCCAGCAGCGCACGGACAGCCTACTCTGGGGCCAACGTCCTGACTTTC
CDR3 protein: CASSARTAYSGANVLTF

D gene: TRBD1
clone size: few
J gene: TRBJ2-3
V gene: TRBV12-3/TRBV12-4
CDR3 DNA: TGTGCCAGCAGTCCCAACAGGGGGCTCACAGATACGCAGTATTTT
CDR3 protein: CASSPNRGLTDTQYF

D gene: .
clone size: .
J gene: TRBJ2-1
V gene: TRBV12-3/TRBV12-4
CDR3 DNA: TGTGCCAGCAGTCCCGGGGGGCGAGAGGAGCAGTTCTTC
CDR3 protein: CASSPGGREEQFF

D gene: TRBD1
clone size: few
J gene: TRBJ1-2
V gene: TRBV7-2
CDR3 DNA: TGTGCCAGCAGCTTCGACAGGGGGGGCTATGGCTACACCTTC
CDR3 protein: CASSFDRGGYGYTF

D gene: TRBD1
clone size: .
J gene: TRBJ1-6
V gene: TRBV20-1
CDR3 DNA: TGCAGTGCGAGGACAGGGGCGAATTCACCCCTCCACTTT
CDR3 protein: CSARTGANSPLHF

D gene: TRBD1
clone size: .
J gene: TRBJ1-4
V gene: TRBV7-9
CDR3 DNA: TGTGTCAGCAGCTCCCCCCGGGGACAGGGGGTTGAAAAACTGTTTTTT
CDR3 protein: CVSSSPRGQGVEKLFF

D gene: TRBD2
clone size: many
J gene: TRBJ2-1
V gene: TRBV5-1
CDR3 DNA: TGCGCCAGCAGCTATAGCGGGGCTGGAAATGAGCAGTTCTTC
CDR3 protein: CASSYSGAGNEQFF

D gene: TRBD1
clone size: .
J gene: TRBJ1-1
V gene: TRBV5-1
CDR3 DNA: TGCGCCAGCAGCTTGGGACAGGGAATACCTTTCTTT
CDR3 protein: CASSLGQGIPFF

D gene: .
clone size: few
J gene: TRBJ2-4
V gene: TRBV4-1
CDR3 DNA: TGCGCCAGCAGCCAACCCCAGGGGGGGTCTGGATCAACCAAAAACATTCAGTACTTC
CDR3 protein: CASSQPQGGSGSTKNIQYF

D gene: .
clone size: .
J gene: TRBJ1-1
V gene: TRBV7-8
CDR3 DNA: TGTGCTACCGAACAGGGAATTAACACTGAAGCTTTCTTT
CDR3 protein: CATEQGINTEAFF

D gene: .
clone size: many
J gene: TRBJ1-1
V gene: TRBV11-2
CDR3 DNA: TGTGCCAGCAGCTTAGTGAGGACTGAAGCTTTCTTT
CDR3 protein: CASSLVRTEAFF

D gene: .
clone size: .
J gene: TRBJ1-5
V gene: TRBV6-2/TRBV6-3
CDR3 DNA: TGTGCCAGCAGTCAAGGGATGCCCCAGCATTTT
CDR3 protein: CASSQGMPQHF

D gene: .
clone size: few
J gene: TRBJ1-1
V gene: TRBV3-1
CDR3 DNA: TGTGCCAGCAGCCAAGACGTCTTGGCGGGGTTGAACACTGAAGCTTTCTTT
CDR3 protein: CASSQDVLAGLNTEAFF

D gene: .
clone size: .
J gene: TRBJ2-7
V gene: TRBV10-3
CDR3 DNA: TGTGCCATCAGTCAGAGTGGCTTTTCTAACGAGCAGTACTTC
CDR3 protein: CAISQSGFSNEQYF

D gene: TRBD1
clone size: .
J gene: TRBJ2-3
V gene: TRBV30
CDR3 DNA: TGTGCCTGGACCCGTGGGACAGGGGGATCAGATACGCAGTATTTT
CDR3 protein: CAWTRGTGGSDTQYF

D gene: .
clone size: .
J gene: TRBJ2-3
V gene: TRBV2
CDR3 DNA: TGTGCCTGCGCGGGACAACTCCCTAGCACAGATACGCAGTATTTT
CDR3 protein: CACAGQLPSTDTQYF

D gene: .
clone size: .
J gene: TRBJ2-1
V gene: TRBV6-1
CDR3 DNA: TGTGCCAGCGGACGACTAGTCCCGGGTTACAATGAGCAGTTCTTC
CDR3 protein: CASGRLVPGYNEQFF

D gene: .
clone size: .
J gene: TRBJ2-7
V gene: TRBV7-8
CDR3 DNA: TGTGCCAGCAGGATAACCGCGGGGCAGAAGGCCTACGAGCAGTACTTC
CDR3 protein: CASRITAGQKAYEQYF

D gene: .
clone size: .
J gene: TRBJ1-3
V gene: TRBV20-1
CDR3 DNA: TGCAGTGCTCAAGCAGGGAGCTCTGGAAACACCATATATTTT
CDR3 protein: CSAQAGSSGNTIYF

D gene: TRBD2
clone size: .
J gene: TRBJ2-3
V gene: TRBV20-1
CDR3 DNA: TGCAGTGCCCCAGCGGGGGGGCTAGATACGCAGTATTTT
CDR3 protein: CSAPAGGLDTQYF

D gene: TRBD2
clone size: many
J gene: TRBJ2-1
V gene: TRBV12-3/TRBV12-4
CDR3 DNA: TGTGCCAGCAGTTTGCGAATAGCGGGGCTAAATGAGCAGTTCTTC
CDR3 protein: CASSLRIAGLNEQFF

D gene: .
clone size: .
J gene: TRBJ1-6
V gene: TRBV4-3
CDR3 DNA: TGCGCCAGCAGCCAAGATTTAGGGGACCCATCCTTACACCACTTT
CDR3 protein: CASSQDLGDPSLHHF

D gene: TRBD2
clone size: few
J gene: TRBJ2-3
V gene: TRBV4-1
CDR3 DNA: TGCGCCAGCAGCCAAGGACTAGCGGGGGCCCGCCCCACAGATACGCAGTATTTT
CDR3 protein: CASSQGLAGARPTDTQYF

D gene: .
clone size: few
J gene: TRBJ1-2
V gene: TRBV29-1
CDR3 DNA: TGCAGCGTTGTTCGGACCTCTCCTCGGGGCGGCTACACCTTC
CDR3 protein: CSVVRTSPRGGYTF